This TCR beta chain originates from a study of technical replicates of blood from a few donors. This clone has just one count. The CDR3 loop spans 13 amino acids. Germline lookup yields CDR1 SGHNT and CDR2 YENEEA. Trimming shortened V by 4 bases and J by 0 bases, and 6 bases separated the two germline ends. Sequencing was performed with immunoSEQ multiplex PCR; in TCRdb, only in-frame clones are kept and a portion is missing. The sample lists about 71,000 clones, roughly 92% seen once, with 0.41% in the top ten. The gene calls are TRBV11-3 and TRBJ1-1; no clear D. This receptor was obtained from a human donor in good health. Sequencing used T cells isolated from PBMCs. Here the CDR3 reads CASSYSMNTEAFF. The CDR3 nucleotides are TGTGCCAGCAGCTATTCTATGAACACTGAAGCTTTCTTT.